This TCR beta chain stems from a study of T cell changes during pregnancy in multiple sclerosis. Sequencing used immunoSEQ multiplex PCR; TCRdb keeps in-frame clones, though not all of them. The profile shows about 47,000 clones, about 91% of them singletons. The CDR3 extends over 15 amino acids. Trimming shortened V by 0 bases and J by 5 bases, and 13 bases separated the two germline ends. Germline V gene sequence: CDR1 LGHNT, CDR2 FRNRAP. The input for sequencing was peripheral blood, taken in the third trimester of pregnancy. This TCR was sampled from a female donor with multiple sclerosis, enrolled in a pregnancy study. V and J are TRBV12-5 and TRBJ2-5, with D possibly matching TRBD1 (5 bases). The CDR3 spells CASGLVAGPGETQYF. The CDR3 DNA reads TGTGCTAGTGGTTTGGTCGCAGGGCCTGGGGAGACCCAGTACTTC. Full variable domain (missing parts from reference TRBV12-5 and TRBJ2-5): DARVTQTPRHKVTEMGQEVTMRCQPILGHNTVFWYRQTMMQGLELLAYFRNRAPLDDSGMPKDRFSAEMPDATLATLKIQPSEPRDSAVYFCASGLVAGPGETQYFGPGTRLLVL.